The T cell receptor (beta chain) described here comes from a study of sequential checkpoint blockade in melanoma. Study details: First-line arms were nivolumab then ipilimumab, or the reverse, randomized 1:1. After both sequences, patients received maintenance nivolumab.

The CDR3 runs to 11 residues. Germline CDR1 and CDR2: LGHNA and YSLEER. The treatment here: randomized to nivolumab then ipilimumab (arm A) or the reverse (arm B). No patient had prior DNA-damaging chemotherapy. PBMC sorting kept live CD3+CD8+ cells without CD19 or CD56. For this clone: The junction does not match germline at one end; this may be a read error.

Produced via immunoSEQ multiplex PCR; TCRdb's table is partial and in-frame only. The sample holds about 5,300 clones, under 60% seen once. This clonotype originated in a human donor with melanoma. The sample consisted of CD8+ T cells sorted from blood (inferred from file names), taken from a patient given nivolumab and ipilimumab in sequence. The rearrangement joins TRBV4-3 to TRBJ2-1, with D perhaps TRBD2 (5 bases). Here the CDR3 DNA reads TGCGCCAGCAGCCAAGATGAGACTACCATCTTC. Translating gives CASSQDETTIF.